The rows below give T cell receptor beta chains drawn from one sample of a study of CD8 T cells in ankylosing spondylitis. TCRdb passed the 5' RACE reads through MiXCR, listing each CDR3 protein once. The sample yields 650,000 to 800,000 distinct CDR3 sequences, 15% to 20% seen once. The sequencing sample was made of blood, either unsorted or a sorted T cell fraction (not recorded which). All receptors derive from a male donor with ankylosing spondylitis. CDR3s leave out the opening cysteine and the closing phenylalanine or tryptophan.

>TRBJ2-2|TRBV5-4
ASSPTGLYTGELF
>TRBJ1-5|TRBV7-7
ASSLAGYSNQPQH
>TRBJ1-5|TRBV3-1
ASSQRWDQDHSNQPQH
>TRBJ2-7|TRBV18
ASSLNGGDPYEQY
>TRBJ1-4|TRBV12-3/TRBV12-4
ASSLAVEGEKLF
>TRBJ2-6|TRBV10-3
AIRTGQAGANVLT
>TRBJ1-2|TRBV28
ASSPTPGRSNYGYT
>TRBJ1-2|TRBV7-9
ASSPPLYGYT
>TRBJ2-3|TRBV14
ASSHLREGHTDTQY
>TRBJ1-1|TRBV6-1
ASGGDRGTHTEAF
>TRBJ1-1|TRBV20-1
SASRYPHTEAF
>TRBJ2-7|TRBV10-3
AIGVAGGYEQY
>TRBJ2-3|TRBV19
ASSILTGGGDTQY
>TRBJ1-2|TRBV7-9
ASSLVGAWGYT
>TRBJ2-7|TRBV9
ASSPDRFSYEQY
>TRBJ1-1|TRBV29-1
SVVPRQGNTEAF
>TRBJ1-1|TRBV5-1
ASSSMTGMNTEAF
>TRBJ1-1|TRBV4-1
ASSQVGGLNMNTEAF
>TRBJ2-1|TRBV2
ASSELPDLSSYNEQF
>TRBJ1-2|TRBV4-1
ASSQASQKGYGYT
>TRBJ2-7|TRBV5-1
ASSLEAGLSEQY
>TRBJ2-1|TRBV27
ASSEGEPYNEQF
>TRBJ1-5|TRBV12-3/TRBV12-4
ASSLTGFGPQH
>TRBJ2-7|TRBV12-3/TRBV12-4
ASKTGDEQY
>TRBJ2-1|TRBV15
ATSRVSNEQF
>TRBJ2-7|TRBV6-2/TRBV6-3
ASSPSVLTWEQY
>TRBJ1-2|TRBV27
ASSPLGTGGLYGYT
>TRBJ2-2|TRBV14
ASSQDWDGELF
>TRBJ2-5|TRBV12-3/TRBV12-4
ASSLPEKETQY
>TRBJ1-1|TRBV27
ASSTTYPTGNTEAF
>TRBJ2-6|TRBV3-1
ASSQVGGPGANVLT
>TRBJ2-2|TRBV7-3
ASSLYRGGWLF
>TRBJ1-2|TRBV20-1
SSDRFDGYT
>TRBJ1-3|TRBV5-6
ASSGRGSSGNTIY
>TRBJ2-3|TRBV29-1
SVEGVQSTDTQY
>TRBJ2-5|TRBV12-3/TRBV12-4
ASRPGQGAETQY
>TRBJ1-5|TRBV24-1
ATSHRDQPQH
>TRBJ1-2|TRBV4-3
ASSQGVRNYGYT
>TRBJ2-2|TRBV2
ASSGEHANTGELF
>TRBJ1-2|TRBV29-1
SVVTGEMAYGYT
>TRBJ1-1|TRBV6-1
ASNPISGTEAF
>TRBJ2-1|TRBV11-2
ASSLVGTGASEQF
>TRBJ1-5|TRBV27
ASSLYGYQNSNQPQH
>TRBJ1-6|TRBV6-1
ASRSDRRNSPLH
>TRBJ2-2|TRBV28
ASSFSGLAGAGELF
>TRBJ2-2|TRBV6-1
ASRSTASSPAGELF
>TRBJ1-3|TRBV20-1
SARDLVDSGNTIY
>TRBJ2-3|TRBV2
ASSSSGGPSTDTQY
>TRBJ2-5|TRBV7-9
ASSSGTSGRATKTQY
>TRBJ2-3|TRBV6-2/TRBV6-3
ASIVQAGADTQY
>TRBJ2-7|TRBV28
ASSSGQPEQY
>TRBJ1-4|TRBV20-1
SARDPDRALGEKLF
>TRBJ1-1|TRBV4-1
ASSQGIQGTEAF
>TRBJ2-7|TRBV7-2
ASSSGRDTPYEQY
>TRBJ2-1|TRBV29-1
SVEGSGREDEQF
>TRBJ2-5|TRBV28
ASSFSSSTQY
>TRBJ2-3|TRBV9
ASSPTPQTDTQY
>TRBJ1-2|TRBV5-6
ASSLEDRGVIYGYT
>TRBJ2-1|TRBV12-3/TRBV12-4
ASNVAGTRAF